Below are 32 T cell receptor beta chains sequenced from a single sample in a study of blood T cell repertoires in COVID-19. Measured with immunoSEQ multiplex PCR; TCRdb has only the in-frame clones, and not every one. The data show a few hundred thousand clones, over 85% seen once. Material for sequencing was PBMCs or T cells enriched from blood (not recorded which). All receptors derive from a woman aged 50 to 65 who had been exposed to COVID-19.

J is TRBJ1-4 and V is TRBV7-8; 8 bases map to TRBD1. From germline, CDR1 is SGHVS and CDR2 FQNEAQ. The CDR3 is made up of 16 amino acids. The junction had 3 bases not matched to a gene; V was cut back by 3 bases and J by 0 bases. CDR3 sequence: CASSFAGGATNEKLFF. The DNA of the CDR3 is TGTGCCAGCAGCTTCGCAGGGGGCGCAACTAATGAAAAACTGTTTTTT.

This clone has a single count. The chain carries TRBV20-1 and TRBJ1-1, with a possible D match to TRBD1 (6 bases). Germline V lookup: CDR1 DFQATT, CDR2 SNEGSKA (reference sequence). V was cut by 3 bases and J by 5 bases, with 16 bases left in between. The CDR3 sequence is 14 residues long. CDR3 coding DNA: TGCAGTGCTAGTACGGACAGTTTATTTACTGAAGCTTTCTTT. This codes for CSASTDSLFTEAFF.

The chain employs TRBV4-2 and TRBJ2-1; D is perhaps TRBD2 (7 bases). The CDR3 is 17 amino acids. Germline-derived CDR1 and CDR2 are LGHNA and YNFKEQ. The ends were cut back, 0 bases at V and 6 bases at J, with 18 bases in the middle. Written as DNA, the CDR3 is TGTGCCAGCAGCCAAGATCGGTGGCGGGGGCCGCGCAATGAGCAGTTCTTC. This encodes CASSQDRWRGPRNEQFF.

The V and J genes are TRBV19 and TRBJ1-1; D may be TRBD1 (5 bases). Trimming pared 4 bases from V and 1 base from J, leaving 10 bases between. Germline assignment: CDR1 LNHDA and CDR2 SQIVND (reference sequence). This CDR3 comprises 14 residues. CDR3 DNA: TGTGCCAGTAGTACGGACACTACGAACACTGAAGCTTTCTTT. As protein: CASSTDTTNTEAFF.

J is TRBJ2-6 and V is TRBV27; D uncertain. CDR1 is MNHEY and CDR2 is SMNVEV in the germline V gene (reference sequence). CDR3 size: 16 residues. Trimming took 0 bases from V and 0 from J, leaving 6 bases between them. For the CDR3, the DNA is TGTGCCAGCAGTTTATCGTACAGCTCTGGGGCCAACGTCCTGACTTTC. Its translation is CASSLSYSSGANVLTF.

The chain couples TRBV5-8 to TRBJ1-1; possible D gene TRBD1, 6 bases. CDR1 and CDR2 (germline): SGHTS, YDEGEE. V shed 2 bases and J shed 7 bases, with 15 bases lying between them. The CDR3 extends over 14 amino acids. CDR3 sequence reads: CASSFGLRQDEAFF. Written as DNA, the CDR3 is TGTGCCAGCAGCTTTGGTTTAAGACAGGATGAAGCTTTCTTT.

V is TRBV5-4 and J is TRBJ2-3; 8 bases align to TRBD2. CDR1 and CDR2 from the germline V gene are SGHNT and YYREEE (reference sequence). The length of the CDR3 is 16 residues. The V and J ends lost 4 bases and 0 bases, in that order; junction bases with no gene match: 7. In nucleotides, the CDR3 is TGTGCCAGCAGCCCGAGCGGGGGAGCTAGCACAGATACGCAGTATTTT. Translating gives CASSPSGGASTDTQYF.

The chain links TRBV2 to TRBJ2-1, with 11 positions matching TRBD1. V dropped 4 bases and J dropped 9; count of bases not matched to a gene: 5. Germline assignment: CDR1 SNHLY and CDR2 FYNNEI. The CDR3 has 14 residues. This CDR3 reads CASSGDRGFGEQFF. The CDR3, as DNA: TGTGCCAGCAGTGGGGACAGGGGGTTTGGTGAGCAGTTCTTC. Supplemented by reference TRBV2 and TRBJ2-1, the full variable domain reads EPEVTQTPSHQVTQMGQEVILRCVPISNHLYFYWYRQILGQKVEFLVSFYNNEISEKSEIFDDQFSVERPDGSNFTLKIRSTKLEDSAMYFCASSGDRGFGEQFFGPGTRLTVL.

V gene TRBV5-1 combines with J gene TRBJ2-3, with TRBD1 identical over 8 bases. Germline CDR1 SGHRS, CDR2 YFSETQ. J was trimmed by 4 bases and V by 1 base; bases with no gene match: 8. The CDR3 contains 16 residues. The CDR3 DNA sequence: TGCGCCAGCAGCTTGCCCTTTGGACAGGGCGCAGATACGCAGTATTTT. Protein: CASSLPFGQGADTQYF.

V is TRBV28 and J is TRBJ2-7; 10 bases map to TRBD1. Germline lookup yields CDR1 MDHEN and CDR2 SYDVKM. The CDR3 is 16 amino acids. Trimming at V came to 6 bases and at J to 3 bases, leaving 11 bases not matched to a gene. The CDR3 reads CASSQKPGQGNYEQYF. CDR3 sequence (DNA): TGTGCCAGCAGCCAAAAACCGGGACAGGGGAACTACGAGCAGTACTTC. Supplemented by reference TRBV28 and TRBJ2-7, the full variable domain reads DVKVTQSSRYLVKRTGEKVFLECVQDMDHENMFWYRQDPGLGLRLIYFSYDVKMKEKGDIPEGYSVSREKKERFSLILESASTNQTSMYLCASSQKPGQGNYEQYFGPGTRLTVT.

The rearrangement uses TRBV6-2 or TRBV6-3 and TRBJ2-3; TRBD2 matches at 8 bases. This CDR3 has 19 residues. The germline V gene encodes CDR1 MNHEY and CDR2 SVGEGT. The J segment lost 3 bases and the V segment lost 2 bases, leaving 16 bases of the junction unmatched. The CDR3 DNA reads TGTGCCAGCAGTTACCCGAGAGCTAGCGGGTCCAGTAGGACAGATACGCAGTATTTT. Translating gives CASSYPRASGSSRTDTQYF.

The J gene is TRBJ2-1, the V gene TRBV10-3; D is undetermined. Looked up from germline, CDR1 is ENHRY and CDR2 is SYGVKD. The CDR3 consists of 13 residues. V lost 6 bases and J 7 bases, leaving 13 bases between the germline ends. This CDR3 is CAIRGAFVNEQFF. The CDR3 region has the DNA TGTGCCATCAGGGGCGCCTTCGTGAATGAGCAGTTCTTC.

This sequence joins TRBV2 and TRBJ2-4; possible D gene TRBD2, 7 bases. The CDR3 is 15 amino acids. Germline V gives CDR1 SNHLY, CDR2 FYNNEI. V was cut by 6 bases and J by 1 base, with 13 bases left in between. CDR3 bases: TGTGCCAGCAGGAGACGGGGGGCCGCCAAAAACATTCAGTACTTC. Translated: CASRRRGAAKNIQYF.

This clone was seen a few times. The V gene is TRBV4-1, the J gene TRBJ1-5, with TRBD1 matching over 9 bases. After removal of 1 base from V and 9 bases from J, the junction contained 4 bases not matched to a gene. Germline assignment: CDR1 MGHRA and CDR2 YSYEKL. The CDR3 is 14 amino acids. This CDR3 is CASSQVTGGPPQHF. The CDR3 coding sequence is TGCGCCAGCAGCCAAGTAACAGGGGGCCCGCCCCAGCATTTT.

The rearrangement uses TRBV5-6 and TRBJ2-2; 10 bases fit TRBD1. V was clipped by 5 bases and J by 3 bases; unmatched bases: 4. This CDR3 contains 15 residues. In germline, CDR1 is SGHDT, CDR2 YYEEEE. CDR3 bases: TGTGCCAGCAGGAGACAGGGGGCGGACACCGGGGAGCTGTTTTTT. It yields the protein CASRRQGADTGELFF.

J is TRBJ1-6 and V is TRBV28, with D tentatively TRBD1 (5 bases). This CDR3 comprises 13 residues. Trimming took 6 bases from V and 7 from J, leaving 10 bases between them. Germline assignment: CDR1 MDHEN and CDR2 SYDVKM. The CDR3 nucleotides read TGTGCCAGCAGCCCCAACAGGAATTCACCCCTCCACTTT. Its protein product is CASSPNRNSPLHF.

V gene TRBV5-1 combines with J gene TRBJ1-3; TRBD1 agrees at 9 bases. The CDR3 spans 16 residues. Losses at the gene ends were 4 bases for V and 0 bases for J; bases not matched to a gene: 5. Looked up from germline, CDR1 is SGHRS and CDR2 is YFSETQ. In nucleotides, the CDR3 is TGCGCCAGCAGCCCCGGGACAGGGAACTCTGGAAACACCATATATTTT. This encodes CASSPGTGNSGNTIYF.

The rearrangement uses TRBV6-5 and TRBJ1-1; D perhaps matches TRBD1 (6 bases). This CDR3 has 15 amino acids. In germline, CDR1 is MNHEY, CDR2 SVGAGI. Trimming took 7 bases from V and 5 from J, leaving 20 bases between them. CDR3 region: CASNSGEGSWTEAFF. In DNA, the CDR3 is TGTGCCAGCAACTCAGGGGAGGGGTCTTGGACTGAAGCTTTCTTT.

This rearrangement joins TRBV15 to TRBJ2-1, with D perhaps matching TRBD2 (5 bases). V shed 6 bases and J shed 0 bases, with 9 bases lying between them. Per the germline V gene, CDR1 is LNHNV and CDR2 is YYDKDF (reference sequence). The CDR3 length is 14 residues. In DNA, the CDR3 is TGTGCCACCAGTCTGGGGAGCTCCTACAATGAGCAGTTCTTC. Translation gives CATSLGSSYNEQFF.

The chain couples TRBV19 to TRBJ2-7; 7 bases line up with TRBD1. The CDR3 runs to 13 residues. The ends lost 3 bases at V and 5 bases at J; junction bases unmatched: 4. The germline CDR1 and CDR2 sequences are LNHDA and SQIVND (reference sequence). The CDR3 region is CASSITGTDEQYF. In nucleotides, the CDR3 is TGTGCCAGTAGTATTACCGGGACAGACGAGCAGTACTTC.

The chain uses TRBV13 and TRBJ1-5; D gene unclear. Deletions cut 6 bases from V and 0 bases from J, with 21 bases between. CDR1 is PRHDT and CDR2 is FYEKMQ in the germline V gene (reference sequence). This CDR3 contains 18 residues. Here the CDR3 reads CASSSLAIARRSNQPQHF. For the CDR3, the DNA is TGTGCCAGCAGTTCCCTAGCCATAGCTAGGCGTAGCAATCAGCCCCAGCATTTT.

This chain uses TRBV2 with TRBJ2-7; 10 nucleotides match TRBD2. This CDR3 has 15 amino acids. The germline gives CDR1 SNHLY, CDR2 FYNNEI. Trimming removed 5 bases from V and 1 base from J; junction bases left unmatched: 5. The CDR3 region is CASSRSSGGSYEQYF. The DNA for the CDR3 is TGTGCCAGCAGTAGGAGTAGCGGGGGGTCCTACGAGCAGTACTTC.

The V gene is TRBV6-1, the J gene TRBJ1-4, with D unresolved. Trimming left V 3 bases short and J 2 bases short, with 4 bases between. The CDR3 runs 13 residues. Germline CDR1 and CDR2: MNHNS and SASEGT. CDR3 in amino acids: CASSDSTNEKLFF. DNA for the CDR3: TGTGCCAGCAGTGACAGTACTAATGAAAAACTGTTTTTT.

The genes are TRBV4-1 and TRBJ1-2; tentatively, D is TRBD1 (6 bases). In germline, CDR1 is MGHRA, CDR2 YSYEKL. The CDR3 contains 11 residues. V was trimmed by 7 bases and J by 3 bases, leaving 6 bases between them. For the CDR3, the DNA is TGCGCCAGCACAGGGGACTATGGCTACACCTTC. It codes for CASTGDYGYTF.

The chain links TRBV27 to TRBJ1-4; 10 bases agree with TRBD1. The CDR3 totals 13 residues. Germline V lookup: CDR1 MNHEY, CDR2 SMNVEV (reference sequence). Trimming cost V 7 bases and J 8 bases; bases outside gene matches: 4. The chain's CDR3 is CASKGQGYEKLFF. The CDR3 nucleotides read TGTGCCAGCAAGGGACAGGGGTACGAAAAACTGTTTTTT.

The chain couples TRBV25-1 to TRBJ2-7; the D gene is possibly TRBD1 (6 bases). The V gene lost 4 bases and the J gene lost 0 bases, with 13 bases spanning the gap. This CDR3 has 15 amino acids. Germline V gene data show CDR1 as MGHDK and CDR2 as SYGVNS. The DNA for the CDR3 is TGTGCCAGCAGTGGGTTATGGGGGCTCTCCTACGAGCAGTACTTC. Its translation is CASSGLWGLSYEQYF.

The chain has TRBV4-2 and TRBJ1-3; 8 positions agree with TRBD1. Trimming removed 4 bases from V and 1 base from J; junction bases left unmatched: 12. Germline V CDR1 and CDR2: LGHNA, YNFKEQ. CDR3 length: 18 residues. The CDR3 loop is CASSPGTGISASGNTIYF. The CDR3 DNA follows: TGTGCCAGCAGCCCAGGGACAGGCATCTCAGCATCTGGAAACACCATATATTTT.

This clone is a singleton in its sample. The V and J genes are TRBV5-5 and TRBJ1-4; 11 bases align to TRBD1. This CDR3 has 16 residues. Germline assignment: CDR1 SGHKS and CDR2 YYEKEE (reference sequence). V shed 5 bases, J shed 7 bases, and the junction held 10 bases outside the gene matches. In nucleotides, the CDR3 is TGTGCCAGCAGTAAAAACCCCGGGACAGGGGGTGAAAAACTGTTTTTT. Its protein is CASSKNPGTGGEKLFF. Combining the CDR3 with reference TRBV5-5 and TRBJ1-4 gives the whole variable domain DAGVTQSPTHLIKTRGQQVTLRCSPISGHKSVSWYQQVLGQGPQFIFQYYEKEERGRGNFPDRFSARQFPNYSSELNVNALLLGDSALYLCASSKNPGTGGEKLFFGSGTQLSVL.

J is TRBJ2-7 and V is TRBV6-5; TRBD1 might be the D (6 bases). This CDR3 region has 16 residues. Looked up from germline, CDR1 is MNHEY and CDR2 is SVGAGI. V was trimmed by 4 bases and J by 2 bases, leaving 18 bases between them. CDR3 in DNA: TGTGCCAGCAGTTCGCATCATACAGGGCTACCCTACGAGCAGTACTTC. This sequence encodes CASSSHHTGLPYEQYF.

The chain links TRBV4-2 to TRBJ2-3, with D tentatively TRBD1 (6 bases). The CDR3 contains 16 residues. The germline V gene has CDR1 LGHNA and CDR2 YNFKEQ. V was shortened by 4 bases and J by 5 bases, with 19 bases between the two germline ends. The CDR3 sequence is CASSRDQGTRGDTQYF. The CDR3 coding sequence is TGTGCCAGCAGCCGGGACCAGGGGACCCGCGGAGATACGCAGTATTTT.

This chain uses TRBV28 with TRBJ1-2, with D possibly TRBD1 on 6 matching bases. V lost 11 bases and J lost 4, with 14 bases in between. This CDR3 has 12 residues. Germline CDR1 MDHEN, CDR2 SYDVKM. CDR3 in amino acids: CAVKAGAYGYTF. The CDR3 nucleotides read TGTGCCGTTAAAGCAGGGGCCTATGGCTACACCTTC.

The chain recombines TRBV11-2 with TRBJ2-1; 8 nucleotides agree with TRBD2. V dropped 6 bases and J dropped 3; count of bases not matched to a gene: 7. Per the germline V gene, CDR1 is SGHAT and CDR2 is FQNNGV. The CDR3 is 15 amino acids. The CDR3 loop is CASSYLAGNYNEQFF. The CDR3 region has the DNA TGTGCCAGCAGTTATTTAGCGGGGAACTACAATGAGCAGTTCTTC.